This T cell receptor (beta chain) was captured by sequencing in a study of breast tumors, draining lymph nodes, adjacent tissues (dated by TCRdb to about 2016). With regard to the full study: TCR beta repertoires were compared across tumor, adjacent nontumor tissue and axillary lymph nodes obtained from breast cancer patients. The study aimed to assess the relationships and possible T-cell exchange between tumor, surrounding tissue and draining lymph node repertoires in human breast cancer. Findings and caveats that apply to the study as a whole: The similarity between tumor and nontumor tissue repertoires was significantly greater in luminal-like breast cancer than in basal-like breast cancer. Tumors showed preferential V and J gene usage, and their T-cell repertoire diversity fell below that of lymph nodes yet above that of nontumor tissue. The data were judged consistent with most tumor T cells deriving from the lymph node and then expanding within tumor tissue. The study presented the conclusion that tumor T cells originate in lymph nodes as consistent with a hypothesis, not as something directly demonstrated.

At least ten counts were recorded for this clonotype. Its specific antigen is unknown. Germline and junction disagree at one end, which may indicate a read error. The axillary draining lymph nodes of breast cancer patients were the source of the lymph node samples. The germline V gene (reference sequence) supplies CDR1 SSHAT and CDR2 FNYEAQ. The CDR3 starts with the cysteine, ends with the phenylalanine, and has 16 residues. This entry keeps only the CDR3 DNA: 48 bases, framed from base 1. The instrument given in TCRdb is Illumina HiSeq 2000. Multiplex PCR amplification was used to generate the TCR beta chain libraries. High-throughput sequencing was used to analyze the amplified TCR beta chain products. The public sequencing data were trimmed at Q25 with fastp and processed into clonotypes with MiXCR by TCRdb, which kept only in-frame beta chains. Each entry merges the rows of one CDR3 protein and shows their most common DNA and genes. The sample contains 200,000 to 300,000 distinct CDR3 sequences, over 25% of them found a single time. Over 0.95% of the sample is held by the ten biggest clonotypes.

The rearranged chain carries TRBV7-7 and TRBJ2-2, with the D call perhaps TRBD1 or TRBD2, as 5 bases match in each case. Sequenced input: axillary lymph node tissue. This receptor was taken from a female donor with breast cancer. Some clones in this sample may be carry-over from other donors' samples. The CDR3 is CASSFEGPSAGGELFF. The nucleotides read TGTGCTAGCAGCTTTGAGGGGCCGTCTGCTGGCGGGGAGCTGTTTTTT. With all but the CDR3 taken from the reference TRBV7-7 and TRBJ2-2 genes, the full variable domain is: GAGVSQSPRYKVTKRGQDVTLRCDPISSHATLYWYQQALGQGPEFLTYFNYEAQPDKSGLPSDRFSAERPEGSISTLTIQRTEQRDSAMYRCASSFEGPSAGGELFFGEGSRLTVL.